This T cell receptor (beta chain) comes out of a study of blood T cell repertoires in COVID-19. Study-wide background: Samples of COVID-19 (acute and convalescent) were obtained from the United States, Italy and Spain. Sample material is recorded as cDNA or gDNA derived from T cells, B-cell-depleted T cells, or PBMCs.

Patients of the Seattle cohort, enrolled during active infection, were followed longitudinally. How the authors handled the data: Estimated nucleated cell counts came from reference gene primer amplification. Some clones are missing from TCRdb's copy, which holds only in-frame ones; the method was immunoSEQ multiplex PCR. That table is the source of V, J and clone size, and D and trimming were worked out from the DNA. The sample holds 200,000 or so clones, approximately 80% seen once. The J segment lost 1 base and the V segment lost 5 bases, leaving 18 bases of the junction unmatched. The CDR3 covers 19 residues. Germline lookup yields CDR1 SGHAT and CDR2 FQNNGV.

The source is a man aged 55 to 70 with COVID-19, enrolled during active disease. V gene TRBV11-2 combines with J gene TRBJ1-2; 8 positions match TRBD1. The sample was peripheral blood. This chain's CDR3 is CASSVQRESGQAINYGYTF. The DNA of the CDR3 is TGTGCCAGCAGCGTTCAGAGAGAGTCGGGACAGGCGATTAACTATGGCTACACCTTC.